This T cell receptor (beta chain) was found in a study of cytomegalovirus exposure and HLA in healthy donors. Regarding the study as a whole: TCR sequences were mostly rare, though some public TCRs occurred in many donors.

PCR amplification relied on 60 Vbeta primers (plus 13 Jbeta primers). Profiling relied on immunoSEQ multiplex PCR, and the TCRdb table lists in-frame clones only, not all of them. The table has around 40,000 clones, 60% to 75% seen once. As concerns this clone: Its antigen is currently unknown.

V was pared by 1 base and J by 4 bases, with 16 bases between. The CDR3 length is 16 residues. The germline V gene has CDR1 SNHLY and CDR2 FYNNEI. The source is a man aged 35-49 years in good health and CMV-seronegative. V and J are TRBV2 and TRBJ1-2; TRBD1 is a possible D gene (6 bases). The sample was PBMCs. In nucleotides, the CDR3 is TGTGCCAGCAGTGAAGGGCCCGCCAGGACAGCCTATGGCTACACCTTC. Protein sequence: CASSEGPARTAYGYTF.